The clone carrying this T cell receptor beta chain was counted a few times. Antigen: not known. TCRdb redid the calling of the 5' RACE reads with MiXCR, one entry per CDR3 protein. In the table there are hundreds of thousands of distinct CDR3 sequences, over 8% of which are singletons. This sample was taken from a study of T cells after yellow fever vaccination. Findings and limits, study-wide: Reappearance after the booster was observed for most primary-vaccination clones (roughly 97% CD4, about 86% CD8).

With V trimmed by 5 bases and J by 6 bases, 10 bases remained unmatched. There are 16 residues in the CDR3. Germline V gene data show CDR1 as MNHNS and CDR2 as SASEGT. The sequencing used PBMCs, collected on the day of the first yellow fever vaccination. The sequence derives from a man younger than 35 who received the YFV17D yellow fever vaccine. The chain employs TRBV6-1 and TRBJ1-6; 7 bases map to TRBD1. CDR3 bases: TGTGCCAGCAGTCCACCGACAGGGTGGTCTAATTCACCCCTCCACTTT. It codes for CASSPPTGWSNSPLHF.